The next 17 T cell receptor beta chains were all read from a single sample in a study of cytomegalovirus exposure and HLA in healthy donors. The primer mix had 60 Vbeta and 13 Jbeta primers. Method: immunoSEQ multiplex PCR; TCRdb's copy keeps in-frame clones and lacks some. The data show more than 95,000 clones, 73% seen once. The sequencing sample was made of PBMCs. The source of these receptors is a man aged 55 to 70 in good health and CMV-seropositive.

This clone appeared once. The chain uses TRBV2 and TRBJ2-1; TRBD2 aligns across 7 bases. Germline V gene sequence: CDR1 SNHLY, CDR2 FYNNEI. V lost 5 bases to trimming and J lost 6 bases; unmatched junction nucleotides: 7. The CDR3 runs to 14 residues. The CDR3 spells CASSSLTSSNEQFF. CDR3 sequence (DNA): TGTGCCAGCAGTTCCCTGACTAGCTCCAATGAGCAGTTCTTC.

The chain employs TRBV9 and TRBJ2-1; perhaps TRBD1 as D (6 bases). V was shortened by 0 bases and J by 4 bases, with 11 bases between the two germline ends. The germline CDR1 and CDR2 sequences are SGDLS and YYNGEE. The CDR3 contains 15 residues. The CDR3 nucleotides are TGTGCCAGCAGCGTAGAAGCAGGGGATTACAATGAGCAGTTCTTC. Amino acid sequence: CASSVEAGDYNEQFF.

The genes are TRBV27 and TRBJ1-2; no reliable D call. The germline CDR1 and CDR2 sequences are MNHEY and SMNVEV (reference sequence). The CDR3 length is 13 residues. V was pared by 2 bases and J by 1 base, with 5 bases between. Here the CDR3 reads CASSLTDNYGYTF. The CDR3 DNA follows: TGTGCCAGCAGTTTAACAGATAACTATGGCTACACCTTC.

The J gene is TRBJ2-7, the V gene TRBV5-1; D might be TRBD2 (7 bases). V lost 4 bases, J lost 4 bases, and 21 bases lay in between. The V gene's germline CDR1 is SGHRS and CDR2 YFSETQ. This CDR3 contains 16 residues. CDR3 sequence: CASSPGGQDNPYEQYF. The CDR3 bases are TGCGCCAGCAGCCCCGGGGGGCAGGACAACCCTTACGAGCAGTACTTC.

This clone has only a few counts. The chain couples TRBV6-5 to TRBJ2-2; the D gene is possibly TRBD2 (5 bases). There are 14 residues in the CDR3. Germline CDR1 is MNHEY and CDR2 is SVGAGI. With 5 bases removed from V and 6 bases from J, the gap between germline ends came to 13 bases. Here the CDR3 reads CASSRSGGSGELFF. The CDR3 coding sequence is TGTGCCAGCAGTCGATCCGGCGGGTCCGGGGAGCTGTTTTTT.

The rearrangement joins TRBV7-2 to TRBJ2-3; 10 positions agree with TRBD2. Germline V CDR1 and CDR2: SGHTA, FQGNSA. The CDR3 has 15 residues. V shed 6 bases and J 1 base; nucleotides not matched to a gene: 4. This CDR3 reads CASRMGTSGTDTQYF. The CDR3, as DNA: TGTGCCAGCAGAATGGGGACTAGCGGCACAGATACGCAGTATTTT. The full variable domain, in which reference TRBV7-2 and TRBJ2-3 provide the parts outside the CDR3, is GAGVSQSPSNKVTEKGKDVELRCDPISGHTALYWYRQSLGQGLEFLIYFQGNSAPDKSGLPSDRFSAERTGGSVSTLTIQRTQQEDSAVYLCASRMGTSGTDTQYFGPGTRLTVL.

V gene TRBV5-6 combines with J gene TRBJ1-5, with D perhaps TRBD1 (5 bases). The CDR3 is 16 amino acids. V was clipped by 2 bases and J by 7 bases, with 19 bases between them. Per the germline V gene, CDR1 is SGHDT and CDR2 is YYEEEE. CDR3 amino acids: CASSFAEYGGEQPQHF. The CDR3 DNA reads as TGTGCCAGCAGCTTTGCGGAATACGGGGGTGAGCAGCCCCAGCATTTT.

The chain is built from TRBV5-1 and TRBJ2-7, with 8 bases that match TRBD2. Germline V lookup: CDR1 SGHRS, CDR2 YFSETQ. CDR3 length: 12 residues. Trimming at V came to 4 bases and at J to 3 bases, leaving 0 bases not matched to a gene. This chain's CDR3 is CASSRGGYEQYF. As DNA, the CDR3 is TGCGCCAGCAGCCGGGGGGGCTACGAGCAGTACTTC. The variable domain in full, with the rest retrieved from reference TRBV5-1 and TRBJ2-7, is KAGVTQTPRYLIKTRGQQVTLSCSPISGHRSVSWYQQTPGQGLQFLFEYFSETQRNKGNFPGRFSGRQFSNSRSEMNVSTLELGDSALYLCASSRGGYEQYFGPGTRLTVT.

The J gene is TRBJ2-7, the V gene TRBV28; 12 bases align to TRBD1. The V gene's germline CDR1 is MDHEN and CDR2 SYDVKM. CDR3 length equals 16 residues. V shed 4 bases and J 7 bases; nucleotides not matched to a gene: 11. The CDR3 DNA sequence: TGTGCCAGCAGTTCCCCAACCGGGACAGGGGGCAATGAGCAGTACTTC. The encoded protein is CASSSPTGTGGNEQYF.

The rearrangement joins TRBV5-1 to TRBJ2-7, with D perhaps matching TRBD1 (5 bases). CDR1 is SGHRS, CDR2 YFSETQ, per germline. CDR3 length: 15 residues. Trimming pared 0 bases from V and 0 bases from J, leaving 10 bases between. The CDR3 is CASSLDTGSSYEQYF. CDR3 DNA: TGCGCCAGCAGCTTGGATACAGGCAGCTCCTACGAGCAGTACTTC.

This chain links TRBV6-4 with TRBJ2-2; 13 nucleotides match TRBD2. Unmatched junction bases numbered 18, after V lost 2 bases and J lost 6 bases. Looked up from germline, CDR1 is MRHNA and CDR2 is SNTAGT. The CDR3 covers 21 residues. Here the CDR3 reads CASSDLRGLAGPVGMPGELFF. CDR3 nucleotides: TGTGCCAGCAGTGACCTAAGGGGACTAGCGGGGCCGGTTGGGATGCCCGGGGAGCTGTTTTTT.

The rearrangement links TRBV2 to TRBJ1-4; 8 bases map to TRBD1. The CDR3 contains 13 residues. Germline trimming cut 4 bases from V and 8 bases from J; bases unmatched to any gene: 3. CDR1 is SNHLY, CDR2 FYNNEI, per germline. The CDR3 region has the DNA TGTGCCAGCAGTGGACAGGGGTACGAAAAACTGTTTTTT. This encodes CASSGQGYEKLFF.

The chain employs TRBV6-1 and TRBJ1-4; a weak D match, TRBD1 (6 bases). Trimming pared 5 bases from V and 4 bases from J, leaving 11 bases between. The CDR3 extends over 14 amino acids. The germline V gene has CDR1 MNHNS and CDR2 SASEGT. CDR3 coding DNA: TGTGCCAGCAGTCCCCGACAGGTTAATGAAAAACTGTTTTTT. Its protein is CASSPRQVNEKLFF.

In this sample, this clone turned up once. The rearrangement links TRBV7-8 to TRBJ1-1; TRBD1 might be the D (5 bases). Germline lookup yields CDR1 SGHVS and CDR2 FQNEAQ. Trimming removed 1 base from V and 1 base from J, with 10 bases in between. The CDR3 is 15 amino acids. CDR3 sequence: CASSLVAGENTEAFF. CDR3 in DNA: TGTGCCAGCAGCTTAGTTGCGGGGGAGAACACTGAAGCTTTCTTT.

DNA for the CDR3: TGTGCCAGCTATTCCGTATCAGGCACTGAAGCTTTCTTT. It encodes CASYSVSGTEAFF. The chain recombines TRBV6-5 with TRBJ1-1; D ambiguous. V dropped 8 bases and J dropped 4 bases, with 14 bases sitting between them. CDR1 is MNHEY and CDR2 is SVGAGI in the germline V gene. This CDR3 region has 13 residues.

The chain employs TRBV28 and TRBJ1-2; D is perhaps TRBD1 (6 bases). The CDR3 spans 14 residues. The V end lost 3 bases, the J end lost 4 bases, and 12 bases lay between the germline ends. The germline V gene has CDR1 MDHEN and CDR2 SYDVKM. The CDR3 here is CASSLSGQLYGYTF. In DNA, the CDR3 is TGTGCCAGCAGTTTGTCGGGACAACTCTATGGCTACACCTTC.

The V and J genes are TRBV7-9 and TRBJ2-5; 10 nucleotides match TRBD2. The CDR3 is made up of 17 amino acids. In germline, CDR1 is SEHNR, CDR2 FQNEAQ (reference sequence). V trimming: 5 bases; J trimming: 0 bases; junction bases outside the gene matches: 9. CDR3 bases: TGTGCCAGCAGCACCAGTTTAGCGGGGGGCAACCAAGAGACCCAGTACTTC. Residues: CASSTSLAGGNQETQYF.